What follows describes a single T cell receptor beta chain. Its antigen is unidentified. This entry belongs to a study of T-cell memory formation after mild COVID-19. The CDR3 spans 16 residues. CDR1 is KGHDR, CDR2 SFDVKD, per germline. The germline V and J ends were trimmed by 4 bases and 5 bases, with 18 bases remaining between them. Study-wide findings and caveats: Clones contracting over day 15 to 85 were CD4/CD8 balanced, with later expanders leaning CD4+.

In TCRdb, the 5' RACE reads were re-called with MiXCR into one record per CDR3 protein. The sample records roughly 600,000 distinct CDR3 sequences, more than 15% being singletons. This chain joins TRBV24-1 and TRBJ2-3; D ambiguous. This receptor was taken from an adult woman who had mild COVID-19 (a few samples of this study predate the infection). Cell type and time point are not known. Sequencing used PBMCs or a T cell subset sorted from them (not recorded which). CDR3 loop: CATSDPVGTFLDTQYF. The CDR3 bases are TGTGCCACCAGTGACCCGGTTGGCACGTTCTTAGATACGCAGTATTTT.